The rows below give T cell receptor beta chains drawn from one sample of a study of beta chain features in type 1 diabetes. Profiling relied on immunoSEQ multiplex PCR, and the TCRdb table lists in-frame clones only, not all of them. The table shows hundreds of thousands of clones, with over 10% occurring only once. The source material was naive CD4+ T cells from blood. These receptors originate from a young man with type 1 diabetes. CDR3s include the opening cysteine and the closing phenylalanine or tryptophan. The D gene is left open where the match is weak. Some rows mark clone size as missing; the rest say once, few, many or name a class of expanded clone.

V gene: TRBV10-2
clone size: .
J gene: TRBJ1-1
CDR3 length: 15
D gene: .
CDR3 DNA: TGCGCCAGCAGTGAGTCGGGCAGACCGAACACTGAAGCTTTCTTT
CDR3 protein: CASSESGRPNTEAFF

V gene: TRBV7-2
clone size: .
J gene: TRBJ2-3
CDR3 length: 13
D gene: .
CDR3 DNA: TGTGCCAGCAGCTTAGCACCCACAGATACGCAGTATTTT
CDR3 protein: CASSLAPTDTQYF

V gene: TRBV27
clone size: few
J gene: TRBJ2-3
CDR3 length: 16
D gene: TRBD1
CDR3 DNA: TGTGCCAGCAGTTCCTGGACAGGGGGAGAGACAGATACGCAGTATTTT
CDR3 protein: CASSSWTGGETDTQYF

V gene: TRBV6-6
clone size: .
J gene: TRBJ2-7
CDR3 length: 14
D gene: .
CDR3 DNA: TGTGCCAGCAGTAGCTCGATTGTGGCCTACGAGCAGTACTTC
CDR3 protein: CASSSSIVAYEQYF

V gene: TRBV11-3
clone size: few
J gene: TRBJ2-5
CDR3 length: 14
D gene: .
CDR3 DNA: TGTGCCAGCAGGGACCAGGACCACCAAGAGACCCAGTACTTC
CDR3 protein: CASRDQDHQETQYF

V gene: TRBV7-9
clone size: few
J gene: TRBJ2-1
CDR3 length: 16
D gene: .
CDR3 DNA: TGTGCCAGCAGCCCGCGGATGACAGAAAATTACAATGAGCAGTTCTTC
CDR3 protein: CASSPRMTENYNEQFF

V gene: TRBV5-6
clone size: .
J gene: TRBJ1-5
CDR3 length: 15
D gene: .
CDR3 DNA: TGTGCCAGCACCTCTTGGGACAAGGGCAATCAGCCCCAGCATTTT
CDR3 protein: CASTSWDKGNQPQHF

V gene: TRBV6-5
clone size: .
J gene: TRBJ1-2
CDR3 length: 12
D gene: TRBD1
CDR3 DNA: TGTGCCAGCAGCCAGGGGGTTTATGGCTACACCTTC
CDR3 protein: CASSQGVYGYTF

V gene: TRBV19
clone size: few
J gene: TRBJ2-3
CDR3 length: 14
D gene: TRBD2
CDR3 DNA: TGTGCCAGTAGTAGCGGGGGGGCCGAAGATACGCAGTATTTT
CDR3 protein: CASSSGGAEDTQYF

V gene: TRBV27
clone size: few
J gene: TRBJ2-1
CDR3 length: 14
D gene: TRBD2
CDR3 DNA: TGTGCCACAATTCTAGCGGGGGGTTCCAATGAGCAGTTCTTC
CDR3 protein: CATILAGGSNEQFF

V gene: TRBV29-1
clone size: .
J gene: TRBJ2-3
CDR3 length: 15
D gene: .
CDR3 DNA: TGCAGCGTTGCCGACGGGACACCAAGCACAGATACGCAGTATTTT
CDR3 protein: CSVADGTPSTDTQYF

V gene: TRBV29-1
clone size: .
J gene: TRBJ1-2
CDR3 length: 14
D gene: TRBD1
CDR3 DNA: TGCAGCGCCGGGACAGGGGATTCTAACTATGGCTACACCTTC
CDR3 protein: CSAGTGDSNYGYTF

V gene: TRBV10-2
clone size: few
J gene: TRBJ2-3
CDR3 length: 14
D gene: .
CDR3 DNA: TGCGCCAGCAGTGAGTCGAGAGGCAGAGGTACGCAGTATTTT
CDR3 protein: CASSESRGRGTQYF

V gene: TRBV29-1
clone size: few
J gene: TRBJ2-2
CDR3 length: 14
D gene: .
CDR3 DNA: TGCAGCGTTCTTTTACAGAGGAACACCGGGGAGCTGTTTTTT
CDR3 protein: CSVLLQRNTGELFF

V gene: TRBV28
clone size: few
J gene: TRBJ2-4
CDR3 length: 16
D gene: TRBD1
CDR3 DNA: TGTGCCAGCATCAAAAGCCGACAGGGAGCCAAAAACATTCAGTACTTC
CDR3 protein: CASIKSRQGAKNIQYF

V gene: TRBV6-1
clone size: .
J gene: TRBJ2-3
CDR3 length: 15
D gene: .
CDR3 DNA: TGTGCCAGCAGTCCAGGGAACCCTAGCACAGATACGCAGTATTTT
CDR3 protein: CASSPGNPSTDTQYF

V gene: TRBV10-3
clone size: .
J gene: TRBJ1-2
CDR3 length: 14
D gene: TRBD1
CDR3 DNA: TGTGCCATCATTGGGACAGGGTCGTCCTATGGCTACACCTTC
CDR3 protein: CAIIGTGSSYGYTF

V gene: TRBV5-1
clone size: .
J gene: TRBJ2-7
CDR3 length: 16
D gene: .
CDR3 DNA: TGCGCCAGCAGCTTGTCTGGGGGGACGGTTGACTACGAGCAGTACTTC
CDR3 protein: CASSLSGGTVDYEQYF

V gene: TRBV12-5
clone size: .
J gene: TRBJ2-2
CDR3 length: 14
D gene: .
CDR3 DNA: TGTGCTAGTGGTTTGGTACCGGGGACCGGGGAGCTGTTTTTT
CDR3 protein: CASGLVPGTGELFF

V gene: TRBV12-5
clone size: few
J gene: TRBJ2-5
CDR3 length: 11
D gene: .
CDR3 DNA: TGTGCTAGTGGCCCCGACGAGACCCAGTACTTC
CDR3 protein: CASGPDETQYF

V gene: TRBV5-1
clone size: .
J gene: TRBJ2-5
CDR3 length: 14
D gene: .
CDR3 DNA: TGCGCCAGCAGCTTGGAAGGGCTCCAAGAGACCCAGTACTTC
CDR3 protein: CASSLEGLQETQYF

V gene: TRBV30
clone size: many
J gene: TRBJ2-5
CDR3 length: 11
D gene: .
CDR3 DNA: TGTGCCTGGAGTGTGGGGGAGACCCAGTACTTC
CDR3 protein: CAWSVGETQYF

V gene: TRBV5-1
clone size: once
J gene: TRBJ2-7
CDR3 length: 16
D gene: TRBD1
CDR3 DNA: TGCGCCAGCAGCTTCTTGGGACAGGAGGCCTCTGGGGAGCAGTACTTC
CDR3 protein: CASSFLGQEASGEQYF

V gene: TRBV19
clone size: .
J gene: TRBJ2-2
CDR3 length: 15
D gene: .
CDR3 DNA: TGTGCCAGTAGTATGGGACCCTCGAACACCGGGGAGCTGTTTTTT
CDR3 protein: CASSMGPSNTGELFF

V gene: TRBV7-2
clone size: few
J gene: TRBJ1-3
CDR3 length: 14
D gene: .
CDR3 DNA: TGTGCCAGCAGCTTATCCGGGACTGGAAACACCATATATTTT
CDR3 protein: CASSLSGTGNTIYF

V gene: TRBV5-1
clone size: .
J gene: TRBJ2-1
CDR3 length: 14
D gene: TRBD1
CDR3 DNA: TGCGCCAGCAGCACGGGACAGGGGTCCTATGAGCAGTTCTTC
CDR3 protein: CASSTGQGSYEQFF

V gene: TRBV19
clone size: few
J gene: TRBJ2-1
CDR3 length: 11
D gene: .
CDR3 DNA: TGTGCCACGGTTTTCGACAATGAGCAGTTCTTC
CDR3 protein: CATVFDNEQFF

V gene: TRBV6-6
clone size: few
J gene: TRBJ2-5
CDR3 length: 16
D gene: .
CDR3 DNA: TGTGCCAGCAGTTACTACCTTCGAGGGGGACAAGAGACCCAGTACTTC
CDR3 protein: CASSYYLRGGQETQYF

V gene: TRBV27
clone size: few
J gene: TRBJ2-6
CDR3 length: 18
D gene: TRBD2
CDR3 DNA: TGTGCCAGCAGTTTAATGGCGGGACTACACTCTGGGGCCAACGTCCTGACTTTC
CDR3 protein: CASSLMAGLHSGANVLTF

V gene: TRBV11-2
clone size: .
J gene: TRBJ1-2
CDR3 length: 13
D gene: .
CDR3 DNA: TGTGCCAGCAGCTTAGCAGCTAACTATGGCTACACCTTC
CDR3 protein: CASSLAANYGYTF

V gene: TRBV6-6
clone size: .
J gene: TRBJ2-7
CDR3 length: 13
D gene: .
CDR3 DNA: TGTGCCAGCAGTTACTCTGGGGAGGAGGAGCAGTACTTC
CDR3 protein: CASSYSGEEEQYF

V gene: TRBV18
clone size: few
J gene: TRBJ1-4
CDR3 length: 15
D gene: .
CDR3 DNA: TGTGCCAGCTCACCCACAGGTTCACCTAATGAAAAACTGTTTTTT
CDR3 protein: CASSPTGSPNEKLFF

V gene: TRBV7-2
clone size: .
J gene: TRBJ2-3
CDR3 length: 16
D gene: TRBD1
CDR3 DNA: TGTGCCAGCAGGAGAAGACTAGGACAGGGATCAGATACGCAGTATTTT
CDR3 protein: CASRRRLGQGSDTQYF

V gene: TRBV5-1
clone size: .
J gene: TRBJ1-1
CDR3 length: 13
D gene: .
CDR3 DNA: TGCGCCAGCAGCTTGGGGGCAGACACTGAAGCTTTCTTT
CDR3 protein: CASSLGADTEAFF

V gene: TRBV29-1
clone size: .
J gene: TRBJ1-4
CDR3 length: 11
D gene: .
CDR3 DNA: TGCAGCGTTCCCAAGGGGGAAAAACTGTTTTTT
CDR3 protein: CSVPKGEKLFF

V gene: TRBV4-1
clone size: .
J gene: TRBJ1-5
CDR3 length: 15
D gene: .
CDR3 DNA: TGCGCCAGCAGCCTCCGGGACATAGTATATCAGCCCCAGCATTTT
CDR3 protein: CASSLRDIVYQPQHF

V gene: TRBV4-1
clone size: .
J gene: TRBJ2-7
CDR3 length: 16
D gene: .
CDR3 DNA: TGCGCCAGCAGCCAAGGTCGCGGGGTAACCTCCTACGAGCAGTACTTC
CDR3 protein: CASSQGRGVTSYEQYF

V gene: TRBV28
clone size: few
J gene: TRBJ1-6
CDR3 length: 14
D gene: .
CDR3 DNA: TGTGCCAGCAGACCCCCTCCACCGGATTCACCCCTCCACTTT
CDR3 protein: CASRPPPPDSPLHF

V gene: TRBV5-4
clone size: .
J gene: TRBJ2-5
CDR3 length: 16
D gene: .
CDR3 DNA: TGTGCCAGCAGACTAATGCGGGACACCGGGAGTGAGACCCAGTACTTC
CDR3 protein: CASRLMRDTGSETQYF

V gene: TRBV6-1
clone size: few
J gene: TRBJ2-3
CDR3 length: 16
D gene: TRBD2
CDR3 DNA: TGTGCCAGCAGTGAAGTAACTAGCGGGTTCACAGATACGCAGTATTTT
CDR3 protein: CASSEVTSGFTDTQYF

V gene: TRBV9
clone size: few
J gene: TRBJ2-3
CDR3 length: 15
D gene: TRBD2
CDR3 DNA: TGTGCCAGCAGCAGTACACTAGCGGGGTTAGATACGCAGTATTTT
CDR3 protein: CASSSTLAGLDTQYF

V gene: TRBV10-3
clone size: .
J gene: TRBJ1-4
CDR3 length: 12
D gene: .
CDR3 DNA: TGTGCCACAGCGTCAGGGAATGAAAAACTGTTTTTT
CDR3 protein: CATASGNEKLFF

V gene: TRBV9
clone size: .
J gene: TRBJ2-5
CDR3 length: 15
D gene: .
CDR3 DNA: TGTGCCAGCAGCGTAGAGGGGGGGCTCGGAGAGACCCAGTACTTC
CDR3 protein: CASSVEGGLGETQYF

V gene: TRBV2
clone size: .
J gene: TRBJ2-2
CDR3 length: 12
D gene: .
CDR3 DNA: TGTGCCAGCAGTAGGGAAGGCGGGGAGCTGTTTTTT
CDR3 protein: CASSREGGELFF

V gene: TRBV2
clone size: .
J gene: TRBJ2-1
CDR3 length: 14
D gene: TRBD2
CDR3 DNA: TGTGCCAGCAGAGGGACTGACGCGGGGGGTGAGCAGTTCTTC
CDR3 protein: CASRGTDAGGEQFF

V gene: TRBV4-1
clone size: .
J gene: TRBJ1-2
CDR3 length: 15
D gene: TRBD1
CDR3 DNA: TGCGCCAGCAGCCAAGATATACAGGGGGCATATGGCTACACCTTC
CDR3 protein: CASSQDIQGAYGYTF

V gene: TRBV5-1
clone size: .
J gene: TRBJ2-3
CDR3 length: 14
D gene: .
CDR3 DNA: TGCGCCAGCAAGGCGGTCCTTGGGACAGATACGCAGTATTTT
CDR3 protein: CASKAVLGTDTQYF

V gene: TRBV13
clone size: few
J gene: TRBJ2-7
CDR3 length: 14
D gene: TRBD1
CDR3 DNA: TGTGCCAGCAGCTTGGGACAGGGCTTGGGCGAGCAGTACTTC
CDR3 protein: CASSLGQGLGEQYF

V gene: TRBV28
clone size: few
J gene: TRBJ2-7
CDR3 length: 11
D gene: .
CDR3 DNA: TGTGCCAGCGGGTCAATCCGCGAGCAGTACTTC
CDR3 protein: CASGSIREQYF

V gene: TRBV7-2
clone size: few
J gene: TRBJ1-2
CDR3 length: 13
D gene: .
CDR3 DNA: TGTGCCAGCAGCACGGGATCTAACTATGGCTACACCTTC
CDR3 protein: CASSTGSNYGYTF

V gene: TRBV29-1
clone size: .
J gene: TRBJ2-7
CDR3 length: 11
D gene: .
CDR3 DNA: TGCAGCGTTACCGGGGTTTACGAGCAGTACTTC
CDR3 protein: CSVTGVYEQYF

V gene: TRBV6-5
clone size: few
J gene: TRBJ2-3
CDR3 length: 15
D gene: TRBD2
CDR3 DNA: TGTGCCAGCAGTTACGAGCGGGGGGGCTTCCGTACGCAGTATTTT
CDR3 protein: CASSYERGGFRTQYF

V gene: TRBV5-1
clone size: .
J gene: TRBJ2-3
CDR3 length: 15
D gene: .
CDR3 DNA: TGCGCCAGCAGCTTGGTTCGGGGGATAGGGGATACGCAGTATTTT
CDR3 protein: CASSLVRGIGDTQYF

V gene: TRBV11-2
clone size: few
J gene: TRBJ2-7
CDR3 length: 14
D gene: TRBD1
CDR3 DNA: TGTGCCAGCAGCTTGGGACAGACCTCCTACGAGCAGTACTTC
CDR3 protein: CASSLGQTSYEQYF